The 5 T cell receptor beta chains below come from one sample, sequenced in a study of blood T cell repertoires in COVID-19. The repertoire was sequenced with immunoSEQ multiplex PCR; TCRdb's copy has only in-frame clones and lacks some. The sample lists 250,000 to 300,000 clones; 70% to 90% were seen once. The sample taken for sequencing was peripheral blood. The source is a woman between 40 and 50 years old who had recovered from COVID-19.

The genes are TRBV6-2 or TRBV6-3 and TRBJ2-7; 8 bases line up with TRBD2. CDR3 length: 13 residues. V was clipped by 0 bases and J by 9 bases; unmatched bases: 4. Germline-derived CDR1 and CDR2 are MNHEY and SVGEGT. CDR3 protein: CASSYSGLAGQYF. CDR3 DNA sequence: TGTGCCAGCAGTTACTCGGGGCTAGCGGGGCAGTACTTC.

This chain connects TRBV6-6 to TRBJ2-2; D is uncertain. The CDR3 is made up of 13 amino acids. V was clipped by 2 bases and J by 7 bases, with 8 bases between them. Germline V gene lookup returns CDR1 MNHNY and CDR2 SVGAGI (reference sequence). CDR3 in amino acids: CASSYGGIGELFF. Written as DNA, the CDR3 is TGTGCCAGCAGTTACGGCGGAATCGGGGAGCTGTTTTTT.

This clone has just one count. The CDR3 spells CASSLARLDQETQYF. For the CDR3, the DNA is TGTGCCAGCAGCTTAGCACGACTAGACCAAGAGACCCAGTACTTC. V is TRBV7-2 and J is TRBJ2-5; tentatively, D is TRBD2 (6 bases). The germline CDR1 and CDR2 sequences are SGHTA and FQGNSA. The CDR3 runs to 15 residues. The V end was cut by 0 bases, the J end by 0 bases, with 8 bases between.

The chain joins TRBV7-2 to TRBJ2-3; 7 nucleotides match TRBD2. The CDR3 sequence is 17 residues long. The V gene end was trimmed by 5 bases and the J gene end by 4 bases; junction bases not matched to a gene: 15. Per germline, CDR1 SGHTA and CDR2 FQGNSA. CDR3 loop: CASSPGVAGAPPDTQYF. The CDR3 nucleotides read TGTGCCAGCAGCCCCGGGGTGGCGGGAGCCCCCCCAGATACGCAGTATTTT.

This chain joins TRBV27 and TRBJ1-2; possible D gene TRBD1, 6 bases. Between the trimmed V and J ends, which lost 6 bases and 5 bases, there was a span of 25 bases. The CDR3 runs to 17 residues. Germline CDR1 and CDR2: MNHEY and SMNVEV (reference sequence). CDR3 protein: CASSPWGPGQLGYGYTF. The DNA for the CDR3 is TGTGCCAGCAGCCCTTGGGGACCCGGACAGTTGGGGTATGGCTACACCTTC.